Each of the 27 T cell receptor beta chains below was sequenced from the same sample in a study of tumor-infiltrating lymphocytes in oesophageal squamous cell carcinoma. TCRdb used MiXCR to reprocess the PCR reads, holding one entry per CDR3 protein. The sample carries approximately 15,000 distinct CDR3 sequences, under 60% recorded once. The sample taken for sequencing was blood. Receptors originate from a male donor with esophageal squamous cell carcinoma.

The J gene is TRBJ2-5, the V gene TRBV28; D is uncertain. The germline gives CDR1 MDHEN, CDR2 SYDVKM. V lost 4 bases and J lost 0, with 6 bases in between. CDR3 size: 13 residues. The DNA of the CDR3 is TGTGCCAGCAGTTGGCCAGACCAAGAGACCCAGTACTTC. Translated, it gives CASSWPDQETQYF. The full variable domain, rest sourced from reference TRBV28 and TRBJ2-5, is DVKVTQSSRYLVKRTGEKVFLECVQDMDHENMFWYRQDPGLGLRLIYFSYDVKMKEKGDIPEGYSVSREKKERFSLILESASTNQTSMYLCASSWPDQETQYFGPGTRLLVL.

This sequence joins TRBV7-3 and TRBJ2-1; TRBD2 agrees at 9 bases. The V and J ends lost 5 bases and 0 bases, in that order; junction bases with no gene match: 5. This CDR3 region has 16 residues. CDR1 and CDR2 from the germline V gene are SGHTA and FQGTGA. CDR3 sequence (DNA): TGTGCCAGCAGCCCTTTAGCGGGGGACTCCTACAATGAGCAGTTCTTC. This translates into CASSPLAGDSYNEQFF.

This clonotype was picked up one time. The V gene is TRBV4-1, the J gene TRBJ1-2, with TRBD1 matching over 9 bases. V lost 1 base and J lost 7; bases outside the gene matches: 7. Germline V gene lookup returns CDR1 MGHRA and CDR2 YSYEKL. There are 15 residues in the CDR3. CDR3 in amino acids: CASSQALQGAGGYTF. The CDR3, as DNA: TGCGCCAGCAGCCAAGCCTTACAGGGGGCTGGTGGCTACACCTTC.

Remarks on this clonotype: This CDR3 is missing its conserved last phenylalanine or tryptophan, likely due to a read error. The DNA is omitted, as the CDR3 cannot be located on it reliably, and the CDR3 follows TCRdb's listing. The CDR3 sequence is CSATTNSGGRTTAQYFGN. This rearrangement joins TRBV20-1 to TRBJ2-1; the table's D call, TRBD2, was not checked against the DNA. Inclusive of both ends, the CDR3 amounts to 18 amino acids. CDR1 and CDR2 (germline): DFQATT, SNEGSKA (reference sequence).

The V and J genes are TRBV12-3 or TRBV12-4 and TRBJ2-1, with D uncertain. The assigned J gene may be wrong: the sequence end matches TRBJ2-7 better. The CDR3 consists of 16 residues. For the CDR3, the DNA is TGTGCCAGCAGTGCTCGCGGAAATGCCCAGTGGTATGAGCAGTACTTC. Translated: CASSARGNAQWYEQYF.

Within the sample, this clonotype is medium-sized. V is TRBV12-3 or TRBV12-4 and J is TRBJ2-5; D ambiguous. The CDR3 consists of 14 residues. V dropped 4 bases and J dropped 5 bases, with 14 bases sitting between them. DNA of the CDR3: TGTGCCAGCAGTTCCGAGGCTAATAGGGAGACCCAGTACTTC. Protein sequence: CASSSEANRETQYF.

The V and J genes are TRBV7-6 and TRBJ2-7; 7 nucleotides agree with TRBD2. The DNA matches TRBJ2-1 better at its end, which makes the J call doubtful. The length of the CDR3 is 16 residues. Germline values: CDR1 SGHVS, CDR2 FNYEAQ. As DNA, the CDR3 is TGTGCCAGCAGCTCCGAGGGGACTATCCTCTACAATGAGCAGTTCTTC. Translating gives CASSSEGTILYNEQFF.

The chain recombines TRBV12-3 or TRBV12-4 with TRBJ2-1; D ambiguous. The end of the DNA fits TRBJ2-7 better, so the J call may be wrong. The CDR3 totals 13 residues. The CDR3 region has the DNA TGTGCCAGCAGTTTCGGCGGCTCCTACGAGCAGTACTTC. Translation: CASSFGGSYEQYF.

This chain links TRBV9 with TRBJ2-3; D is perhaps TRBD1 (5 bases). Trimming shortened V by 1 base and J by 3 bases, and 6 bases separated the two germline ends. There are 13 residues in the CDR3. CDR1 is SGDLS and CDR2 is YYNGEE in the germline V gene. In DNA form, the CDR3 reads TGTGCCAGCAGCGTACCAGGGACAGATACGCAGTATTTT. Encoded protein: CASSVPGTDTQYF.

The chain employs TRBV6-4 and TRBJ1-1; D remains ambiguous. CDR1 is MRHNA and CDR2 is SNTAGT in the germline V gene. The CDR3 runs 14 residues. Trimming shortened V by 6 bases and J by 4 bases, and 15 bases separated the two germline ends. CDR3 loop: CASRRASGGTEAFF. The CDR3 region has the DNA TGTGCCAGCAGACGAGCTTCCGGAGGCACTGAAGCTTTCTTT.

In this sample, this clonotype is medium-sized. J is TRBJ1-2 and V is TRBV6-1, with 11 bases matching TRBD1. Germline assignment: CDR1 MNHNS and CDR2 SASEGT. The CDR3 has 14 amino acids. Trimming at V came to 5 bases and at J to 4 bases, leaving 3 bases not matched to a gene. For the CDR3, the DNA is TGTGCCAGCAGTTGGACAGGGGGCGGCTATGGCTACACCTTC. It specifies CASSWTGGGYGYTF.

J is TRBJ2-1 and V is TRBV2; D unresolved. Looked up from germline, CDR1 is SNHLY and CDR2 is FYNNEI. The CDR3 has 13 residues. The CDR3 sequence is CVSRVWGGTEAFF. CDR3 bases: TGTGTCAGTCGTGTCTGGGGTGGAACTGAAGCTTTCTTC.

This clonotype was counted ten times or more. The chain links TRBV7-3 to TRBJ2-5, with TRBD1 matching over 9 bases. The J call may be mistaken, given a closer DNA end match to TRBJ2-7. This CDR3 is built from 15 residues. CDR1 is SGHTA, CDR2 FQGTGA, per germline. The chain's CDR3 is CASSLNWGQGNEQYF. For the CDR3, the DNA is TGTGCCAGCAGCTTAAACTGGGGACAGGGAAACGAGCAGTACTTC.

The chain couples TRBV7-2 to TRBJ2-3, with TRBD2 identical over 7 bases. Looked up from germline, CDR1 is SGHTA and CDR2 is FQGNSA. The CDR3 extends over 15 amino acids. Unmatched junction bases numbered 5, after V lost 3 bases and J lost 2 bases. The CDR3 DNA sequence: TGTGCCAGCAGCTTTGTGGGAGGGCCCACAGATACGCAGTATTTT. Its protein product is CASSFVGGPTDTQYF.

The chain has TRBV7-2 and TRBJ2-4, with D hard to call. The J call may not be correct, given that the DNA end is closer to TRBJ2-7. The CDR3 loop spans 14 amino acids. The germline gives CDR1 SGHTA, CDR2 FQGNSA. CDR3 amino acids: CASAAGLVVTEQYF. For the CDR3, the DNA is TGTGCCAGCGCCGCAGGCCTCGTTGTTACCGAGCAGTACTTC.

A note on this clonotype: This may come from a read error, since a much larger clone is one base off. This chain connects TRBV7-4 to TRBJ2-1; no clear D. Germline V gene sequence: CDR1 SGHVT, CDR2 SQSDAQ. V gave up 3 bases and J gave up 10 bases, with 19 bases separating them. There are 15 residues in the CDR3. The CDR3 loop reads CASSLNQLEPYEQFF. DNA for the CDR3: TGTGCCAGCAGCTTGAATCAATTGGAACCCTACGAGCAGTTCTTC.

This chain joins TRBV7-2 and TRBJ2-4; D is perhaps TRBD2 (5 bases). Judging by the DNA end, TRBJ2-1 fits better; the J call may be wrong. This CDR3 comprises 13 residues. The germline gives CDR1 SGHTA, CDR2 FQGNSA. The CDR3 protein is CASSRGFMDEQFF. The CDR3 nucleotides are TGTGCCAGCAGCCGCGGGTTTATGGATGAGCAGTTCTTC.

This clonotype was counted once. The rearrangement joins TRBV28 to TRBJ1-5; no clear D gene. Per the germline V gene, CDR1 is MDHEN and CDR2 is SYDVKM. CDR3 length: 13 residues. Trimming took off 4 bases at V and 3 bases at J, with 7 bases between the two ends. The CDR3 loop reads CASSWGDNQPQHF. The CDR3 DNA follows: TGTGCCAGCAGTTGGGGTGACAATCAGCCCCAGCATTTT.

This clonotype was detected many times. The rearrangement uses TRBV10-2 and TRBJ2-7; 7 bases line up with TRBD1. With V trimmed by 6 bases and J by 3 bases, 8 bases remained unmatched. Germline V lookup: CDR1 WSHSY, CDR2 SAAADI. CDR3 length: 14 residues. CDR3 bases: TGCGCCAGCAGATATGGACAGGAAAACTACGAGCAGTACTTC. It is translated as CASRYGQENYEQYF.

This clonotype turned up a few times. The V call is TRBV7-9, the J call TRBJ2-3, with TRBD2 matching over 14 bases. This CDR3 spans 18 amino acids. CDR1 and CDR2 from the germline V gene are SEHNR and FQNEAQ (reference sequence). J gave up 5 bases and V 4 bases, and 11 bases lay outside the gene matches. In DNA form, the CDR3 reads TGTGCCAGCAGCTCAACGTCGACTAGCGGGGGGGTTATAGATACGCAGTATTTT. Protein: CASSSTSTSGGVIDTQYF.

Comment on this clonotype: This may arise from a read error, as a much more abundant clone is one base away. The V and J genes are TRBV19 and TRBJ2-1, with 7 bases identical to TRBD1. CDR1 LNHDA and CDR2 SQIVND come from the germline V gene (reference sequence). This CDR3 is built from 14 residues. J gave up 10 bases and V 3 bases, and 9 bases lay outside the gene matches. This CDR3 reads CASSITGDPYEQFF. For the CDR3, the DNA is TGTGCCAGTAGTATCACAGGGGACCCCTACGAGCAGTTCTTC. The entire variable domain, with the rest obtained from reference TRBV19 and TRBJ2-1, is as follows: DGGITQSPKYLFRKEGQNVTLSCEQNLNHDAMYWYRQDPGQGLRLIYYSQIVNDFQKGDIAEGYSVSREKKESFPLTVTSAQKNPTAFYLCASSITGDPYEQFFGPGTRLTVL.

V usage is TRBV11-3 and J usage is TRBJ2-1, with 11 positions matching TRBD2. The J call is doubtful: the DNA matches TRBJ2-7 better. The CDR3 extends over 13 amino acids. From germline, CDR1 is SGHNT and CDR2 YENEEA. CDR3 residues: CASSAGLADEQYF. Here the CDR3 DNA reads TGTGCCAGCAGCGCGGGACTAGCGGACGAGCAGTACTTC.

This clonotype was picked up many times. Since a much larger clone is just one base distant, this may be a read error. The chain joins TRBV7-9 to TRBJ2-5; TRBD2 agrees at 7 bases. Germline V gives CDR1 SEHNR, CDR2 FQNEAQ (reference sequence). V trimming: 1 base; J trimming: 11 bases; junction bases outside the gene matches: 13. The CDR3 contains 15 residues. The CDR3 coding sequence is TGTGCCAGCAGCTTAGACGGGGGGTTTGTGAATGAGCAGTACTTC. Translated, it gives CASSLDGGFVNEQYF.

This chain joins TRBV28 and TRBJ2-4, with TRBD2 as a possible D gene (6 bases). The end of the DNA fits TRBJ2-5 better, so the J call may be wrong. Germline-derived CDR1 and CDR2 are MDHEN and SYDVKM. The CDR3 sequence is 15 residues long. CDR3 coding DNA: TGTGCCAGCAGTCGTAATTCTGCGGGGCAAGAGACCCAGTACTTC. The encoded protein is CASSRNSAGQETQYF.

Only one count was recorded for this clonotype. The chain has TRBV5-3 and TRBJ2-3, with D unresolved. TRBV5-3 is labeled an ORF, and its function is uncertain. The CDR3 spans 16 residues. Trimming left V 8 bases short and J 0 bases short, with 19 bases between. CDR3 bases: TGTGCCAGCAGGTCCGGAGCTTGTGCTAGCACAGATACGCAGTATTTT. This sequence encodes CASRSGACASTDTQYF.

In its sample, this clonotype was seen a few times. This chain uses TRBV7-6 with TRBJ2-3, with 12 bases matching TRBD2. Per germline, CDR1 SGHVS and CDR2 FNYEAQ. With V trimmed by 1 base and J by 4 bases, 6 bases remained unmatched. The CDR3 consists of 17 residues. The CDR3 DNA reads TGTGCCAGCAGCTTAGGGCTAGCGGGAGGGCGTGCAGATACGCAGTATTTT. Amino acid sequence: CASSLGLAGGRADTQYF. Complete variable domain (other parts from reference TRBV7-6 and TRBJ2-3): GAGVSQSPRYKVTKRGQDVALRCDPISGHVSLYWYRQALGQGPEFLTYFNYEAQQDKSGLPNDRFSAERPEGSISTLTIQRTEQRDSAMYRCASSLGLAGGRADTQYFGPGTRLTVL.

V usage is TRBV7-8 and J usage is TRBJ2-3; maybe TRBD2 (6 bases). The end of the DNA fits TRBJ2-7 better, so the J call may be wrong. Germline CDR1 reads SGHVS; CDR2 reads FQNEAQ. The CDR3 consists of 14 residues. The chain's CDR3 is CASSWGTESYEQYF. In DNA form, the CDR3 reads TGTGCCAGCAGCTGGGGGACTGAGTCCTACGAGCAGTACTTC.